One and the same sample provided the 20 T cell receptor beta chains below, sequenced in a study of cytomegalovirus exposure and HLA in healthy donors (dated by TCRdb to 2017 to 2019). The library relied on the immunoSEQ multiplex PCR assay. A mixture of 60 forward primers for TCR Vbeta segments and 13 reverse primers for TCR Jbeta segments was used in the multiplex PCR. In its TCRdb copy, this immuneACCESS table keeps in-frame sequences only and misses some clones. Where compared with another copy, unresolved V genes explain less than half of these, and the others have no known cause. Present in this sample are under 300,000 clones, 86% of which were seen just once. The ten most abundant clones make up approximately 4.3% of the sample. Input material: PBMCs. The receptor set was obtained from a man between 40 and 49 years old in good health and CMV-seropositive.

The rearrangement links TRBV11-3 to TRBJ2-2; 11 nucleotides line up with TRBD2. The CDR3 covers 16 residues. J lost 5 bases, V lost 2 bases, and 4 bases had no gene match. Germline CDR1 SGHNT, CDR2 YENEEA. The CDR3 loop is CASSLRTSGRTGELFF. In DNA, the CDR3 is TGTGCCAGCAGCTTACGGACTAGCGGGCGAACCGGGGAGCTGTTTTTT.

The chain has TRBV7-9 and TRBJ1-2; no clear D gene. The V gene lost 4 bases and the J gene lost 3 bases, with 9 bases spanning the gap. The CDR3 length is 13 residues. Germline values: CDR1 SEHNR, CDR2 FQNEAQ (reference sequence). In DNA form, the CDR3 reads TGTGCCAGCAGCTCTCGCCGGGACTATGGCTACACCTTC. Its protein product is CASSSRRDYGYTF.

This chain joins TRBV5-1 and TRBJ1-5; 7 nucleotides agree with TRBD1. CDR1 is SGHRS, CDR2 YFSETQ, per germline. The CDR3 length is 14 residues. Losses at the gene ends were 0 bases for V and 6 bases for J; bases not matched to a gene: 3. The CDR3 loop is CASSLEPGGQPQHF. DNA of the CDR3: TGCGCCAGCAGCTTGGAACCAGGGGGTCAGCCCCAGCATTTT.

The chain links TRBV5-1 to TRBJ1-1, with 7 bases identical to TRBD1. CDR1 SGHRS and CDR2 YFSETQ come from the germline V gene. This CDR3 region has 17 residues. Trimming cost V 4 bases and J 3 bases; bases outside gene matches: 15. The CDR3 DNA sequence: TGCGCCAGCAGCCGGAGCGGGCAGGTACAGGGGTACACTGAAGCTTTCTTT. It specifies CASSRSGQVQGYTEAFF.

The CDR3 DNA sequence: TGTGCCAGCAGCGCGACAGGGGCCTACGAGCAGTACTTC. It yields the protein CASSATGAYEQYF. The chain has TRBV9 and TRBJ2-7; TRBD1 matches at 8 bases. Germline V gene lookup returns CDR1 SGDLS and CDR2 YYNGEE. V lost 3 bases to trimming and J lost 2 bases; unmatched junction nucleotides: 1. The CDR3 contains 13 residues.

The DNA of the CDR3 is TGTGCCACCAGCACCCTTTCAGAGGGATCCTACGAGCAGTACTTC. As protein: CATSTLSEGSYEQYF. The V gene is TRBV15, the J gene TRBJ2-7, with D possibly being TRBD2 (5 bases). The CDR3 has 15 residues. Germline values: CDR1 LNHNV, CDR2 YYDKDF (reference sequence). Trimming removed 4 bases at V and 1 base at J, with 14 bases between.

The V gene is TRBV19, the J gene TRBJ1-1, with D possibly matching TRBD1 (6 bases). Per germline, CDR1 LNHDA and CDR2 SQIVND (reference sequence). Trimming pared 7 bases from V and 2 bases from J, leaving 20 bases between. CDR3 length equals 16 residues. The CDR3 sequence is CASTTSRAGVNTEAFF. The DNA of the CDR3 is TGTGCCAGTACCACCTCAAGGGCAGGGGTTAACACTGAAGCTTTCTTT.

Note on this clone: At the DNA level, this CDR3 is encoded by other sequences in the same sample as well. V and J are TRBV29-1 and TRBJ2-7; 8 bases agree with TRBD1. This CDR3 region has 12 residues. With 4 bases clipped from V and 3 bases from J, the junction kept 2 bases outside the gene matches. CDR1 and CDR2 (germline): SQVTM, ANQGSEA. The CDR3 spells CSVVGQGYEQYF. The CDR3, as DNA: TGCAGCGTTGTAGGACAGGGCTACGAGCAGTACTTC.

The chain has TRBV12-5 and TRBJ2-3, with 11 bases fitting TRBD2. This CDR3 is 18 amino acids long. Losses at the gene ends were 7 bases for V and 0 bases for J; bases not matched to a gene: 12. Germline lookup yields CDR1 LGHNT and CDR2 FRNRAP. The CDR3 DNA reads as TGTGCTAGTGCCCTTAAGGGGCTAGCGGGAGGCAGCACAGATACGCAGTATTTT. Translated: CASALKGLAGGSTDTQYF.

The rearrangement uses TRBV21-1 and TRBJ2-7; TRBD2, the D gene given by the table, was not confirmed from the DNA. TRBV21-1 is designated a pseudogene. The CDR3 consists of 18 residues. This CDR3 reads CASPAGGLGRGSLYEQYF. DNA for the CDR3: TGTGCCAGCCCCGCCGGGGGGTTGGGACGGGGGTCGCTCTACGAGCAGTACTTC.

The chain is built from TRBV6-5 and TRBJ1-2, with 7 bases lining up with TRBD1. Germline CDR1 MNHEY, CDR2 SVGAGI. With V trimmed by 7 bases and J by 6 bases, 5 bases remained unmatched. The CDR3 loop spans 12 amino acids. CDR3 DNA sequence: TGTGCCAGCACTCGACAGGGTCATGGCTACACCTTC. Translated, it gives CASTRQGHGYTF.

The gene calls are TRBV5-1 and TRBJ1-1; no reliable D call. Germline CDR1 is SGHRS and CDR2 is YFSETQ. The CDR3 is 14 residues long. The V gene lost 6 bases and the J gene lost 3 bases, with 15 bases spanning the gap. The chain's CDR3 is CASTWGSGDTEAFF. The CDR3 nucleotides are TGCGCCAGCACCTGGGGTAGCGGGGACACTGAAGCTTTCTTT.

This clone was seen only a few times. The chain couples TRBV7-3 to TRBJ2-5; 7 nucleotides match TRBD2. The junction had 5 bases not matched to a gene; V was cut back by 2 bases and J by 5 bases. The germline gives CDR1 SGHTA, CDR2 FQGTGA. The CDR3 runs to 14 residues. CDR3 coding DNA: TGTGCCAGCAGCTTAGGACTAGACGCCGAGACCCAGTACTTC. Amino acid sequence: CASSLGLDAETQYF.

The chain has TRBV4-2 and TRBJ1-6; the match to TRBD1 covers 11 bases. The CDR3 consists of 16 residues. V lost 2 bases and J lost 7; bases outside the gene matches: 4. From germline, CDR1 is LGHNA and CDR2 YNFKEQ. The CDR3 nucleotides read TGTGCCAGCAGCCAACCCGGGACAGGGGGAAATTCACCCCTCCACTTT. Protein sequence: CASSQPGTGGNSPLHF.

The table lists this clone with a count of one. CDR3 coding DNA: TGTGCCAGCAGTGAGCCGGCTAGCGGGAGGAGGGGCAATGAGCAGTTCTTC. This sequence encodes CASSEPASGRRGNEQFF. V and J are TRBV6-1 and TRBJ2-1; 11 nucleotides match TRBD2. The CDR3 is 17 amino acids. V was pared by 3 bases and J by 6 bases, with 10 bases of the junction left unmatched. Germline V lookup: CDR1 MNHNS, CDR2 SASEGT.

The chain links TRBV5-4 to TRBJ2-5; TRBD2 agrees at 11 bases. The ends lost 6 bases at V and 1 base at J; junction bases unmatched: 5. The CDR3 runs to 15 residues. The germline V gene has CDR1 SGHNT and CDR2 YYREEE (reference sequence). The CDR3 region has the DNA TGTGCCAGCACCCTGACTAGCGGGATCCAAGAGACCCAGTACTTC. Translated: CASTLTSGIQETQYF. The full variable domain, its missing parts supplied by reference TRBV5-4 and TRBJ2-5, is ETGVTQSPTHLIKTRGQQVTLRCSSQSGHNTVSWYQQALGQGPQFIFQYYREEENGRGNFPPRFSGLQFPNYSSELNVNALELDDSALYLCASTLTSGIQETQYFGPGTRLLVL.

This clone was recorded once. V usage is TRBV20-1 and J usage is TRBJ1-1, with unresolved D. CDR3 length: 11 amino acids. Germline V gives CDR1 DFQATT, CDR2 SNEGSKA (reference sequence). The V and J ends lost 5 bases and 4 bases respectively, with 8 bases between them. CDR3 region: CSAVLSTEAFF. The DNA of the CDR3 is TGCAGTGCTGTCCTTTCCACTGAAGCTTTCTTT.

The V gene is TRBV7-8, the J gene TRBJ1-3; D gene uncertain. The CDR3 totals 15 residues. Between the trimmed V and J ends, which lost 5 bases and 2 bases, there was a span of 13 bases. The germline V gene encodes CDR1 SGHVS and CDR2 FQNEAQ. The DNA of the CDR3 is TGTGCCAGCAGCCTCGGGAGTCGAGCTGGAAACACCATATATTTT. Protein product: CASSLGSRAGNTIYF.

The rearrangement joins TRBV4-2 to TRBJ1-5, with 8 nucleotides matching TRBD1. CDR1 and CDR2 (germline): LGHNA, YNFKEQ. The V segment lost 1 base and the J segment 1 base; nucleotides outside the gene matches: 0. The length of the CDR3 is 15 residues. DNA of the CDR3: TGTGCCAGCAGCCAAGGGACAGGGAGCAATCAGCCCCAGCATTTT. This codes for CASSQGTGSNQPQHF.

The CDR3 DNA sequence: TGTGCCAGCAGCCCGTGGGGACAGGGGAGTGAAAAACTGTTTTTT. It is translated as CASSPWGQGSEKLFF. The chain carries TRBV7-9 and TRBJ1-4, with 10 bases lining up with TRBD1. V shed 5 bases and J 7 bases; nucleotides not matched to a gene: 7. The CDR3 runs to 15 residues. Germline-derived CDR1 and CDR2 are SEHNR and FQNEAQ (reference sequence).